The 17 T cell receptor beta chains in this list originate from one sample, sequenced in a study of beta chain features in type 1 diabetes. General study points: TCRB CDR3 length was moderately but significantly reduced in all four CD4+ subsets of Type 1 diabetes patients.

Expressed TCRB transcripts were sequenced, since all the RNA that had been isolated was reverse transcribed. Produced via immunoSEQ multiplex PCR; TCRdb's table is partial and in-frame only. Of about 120,000 clones listed, approximately 16% were seen once; the top ten hold about 2.1%. Antigens of these TCRs are unknown. Source material: central memory CD4+ T cells from blood. These receptor sequences come from a man aged 25-40 years with type 1 diabetes.

The V and J genes are TRBV5-4 and TRBJ1-2; 9 nucleotides align to TRBD1. The CDR3 runs to 13 residues. The germline CDR1 and CDR2 sequences are SGHNT and YYREEE (reference sequence). J gave up 7 bases and V 4 bases, and 5 bases lay outside the gene matches. In DNA form, the CDR3 reads TGTGCCAGCAGCCCGGGGGACAGGGCTGGCTACACCTTC. As protein: CASSPGDRAGYTF.

The rearrangement links TRBV15 to TRBJ2-3; 8 nucleotides align to TRBD2. Germline CDR1 and CDR2: LNHNV and YYDKDF (reference sequence). Unmatched junction bases numbered 5, after V lost 0 bases and J lost 6 bases. The CDR3 is 15 residues long. CDR3 DNA sequence: TGTGCCACCAGCAGAGATCCGGGGGGGGAGGATACGCAGTATTTT. As protein: CATSRDPGGEDTQYF.

The chain has TRBV11-2 and TRBJ1-2; TRBD1 might be the D (6 bases). There are 15 residues in the CDR3. Germline V gives CDR1 SGHAT, CDR2 FQNNGV. V was shortened by 1 base and J by 3 bases, with 12 bases between the two germline ends. The CDR3 is CASSLAQGIDYGYTF. CDR3 sequence (DNA): TGTGCCAGCAGCTTAGCACAGGGAATCGACTATGGCTACACCTTC.

This clone was detected only a few times. The chain carries TRBV4-1 and TRBJ2-7; D is perhaps TRBD1 or TRBD2 (6 bases each). Germline CDR1 is MGHRA and CDR2 is YSYEKL. The V end was cut by 4 bases, the J end by 4 bases, with 17 bases between. The CDR3 consists of 15 residues. CDR3 loop: CASSRGTGGPYEQYF. For the CDR3, the DNA is TGCGCCAGCAGCCGGGGAACCGGGGGCCCATACGAGCAGTACTTC.

The gene calls are TRBV4-3 and TRBJ2-2; weak D call: TRBD1 (5 bases). Germline assignment: CDR1 LGHNA and CDR2 YSLEER. With 4 bases removed from V and 5 bases from J, the gap between germline ends came to 23 bases. The length of the CDR3 is 18 residues. The CDR3 coding sequence is TGCGCCAGCAGCCCAGAATCTGGTCTTACCCACAGGACCGGGGAGCTGTTTTTT. This gives the protein CASSPESGLTHRTGELFF.

The chain employs TRBV6-5 and TRBJ2-7, with 7 nucleotides matching TRBD1. V shed 1 base, J shed 4 bases, and the junction held 1 base outside the gene matches. The CDR3 contains 13 residues. CDR1 and CDR2 from the germline V gene are MNHEY and SVGAGI. CDR3 in amino acids: CASSYLGQYEQYF. The DNA for the CDR3 is TGTGCCAGCAGTTACTTGGGACAGTACGAGCAGTACTTC.

This clone was detected only a few times. The gene calls are TRBV28 and TRBJ2-5; TRBD2 aligns across 9 bases. Trimming took 6 bases from V and 7 from J; bases not matched to a gene: 18. Looked up from germline, CDR1 is MDHEN and CDR2 is SYDVKM. This CDR3 comprises 17 residues. CDR3 DNA sequence: TGTGCCAGCAGGCTGGCTAGCGGGGCCCGCGGCCTTGGGACCCAGTACTTC. This sequence encodes CASRLASGARGLGTQYF.

This clone was seen more than once but under ten times. This chain uses TRBV11-2 with TRBJ1-3; D remains unclear. The CDR3 covers 15 residues. V lost 5 bases and J lost 3, with 14 bases in between. The germline V gene encodes CDR1 SGHAT and CDR2 FQNNGV. The CDR3 protein is CASSIQMRGGNTIYF. In DNA form, the CDR3 reads TGTGCCAGCAGCATACAAATGCGCGGTGGAAACACCATATATTTT.

The genes are TRBV11-2 and TRBJ2-5; a weak D match, TRBD1 (6 bases). CDR3 length: 14 residues. Germline V gene lookup returns CDR1 SGHAT and CDR2 FQNNGV. V gave up 4 bases and J gave up 2 bases, with 11 bases separating them. Here the CDR3 DNA reads TGTGCCAGCAGCTCACTGGACAGTCAAGAGACCCAGTACTTC. This sequence encodes CASSSLDSQETQYF.

The sample holds a few counts of this clone. The CDR3 nucleotides read TGTGCCAGCTCCGGGGACAACTCTGGGGCCAACGTCCTGACTTTC. Translating it yields CASSGDNSGANVLTF. The chain employs TRBV18 and TRBJ2-6; D perhaps matches TRBD1 (6 bases). The CDR3 consists of 15 residues. Trimming cost V 6 bases and J 0 bases, with 9 bases left between them. Per germline, CDR1 KGHSH and CDR2 LQKENI.

For the CDR3, the DNA is TGTGCCAGCAAGGACAGAGTCTACGAGCAGTACTTC. It codes for CASKDRVYEQYF. This sequence joins TRBV6-5 and TRBJ2-7; D may be TRBD1 (6 bases). Germline CDR1 MNHEY, CDR2 SVGAGI. The CDR3 spans 12 residues. Trimming took off 7 bases at V and 3 bases at J, with 10 bases between the two ends.

V and J are TRBV28 and TRBJ1-3; unclear D gene. The CDR3 contains 14 residues. V was clipped by 9 bases and J by 0 bases, with 12 bases between them. The germline CDR1 and CDR2 sequences are MDHEN and SYDVKM. This chain's CDR3 is CASGRKFSGNTIYF. The CDR3 coding sequence is TGTGCCAGTGGACGGAAATTCTCTGGAAACACCATATATTTT.

This clone was observed a handful of times. V and J are TRBV13 and TRBJ1-3; D not resolved. V was trimmed by 2 bases and J by 0 bases, leaving 11 bases between them. CDR1 is PRHDT, CDR2 FYEKMQ, per germline (reference sequence). There are 16 residues in the CDR3. The CDR3 protein is CASSLYPTNSGNTIYF. The CDR3 DNA reads as TGTGCCAGCAGCTTATATCCAACAAACTCTGGAAACACCATATATTTT.

This clone appeared a few times. This sequence joins TRBV14 and TRBJ2-2; D ambiguous. The CDR3 is 13 amino acids. V shed 5 bases and J shed 7 bases, with 11 bases lying between them. The germline gives CDR1 SGHDN, CDR2 FVKESK. The CDR3 loop is CASSENWGGELFF. The CDR3 region has the DNA TGTGCCAGCAGCGAAAACTGGGGCGGGGAGCTGTTTTTT.

The chain links TRBV2 to TRBJ2-1; 8 bases match TRBD2. The germline V gene encodes CDR1 SNHLY and CDR2 FYNNEI. There are 14 residues in the CDR3. Germline trimming cut 3 bases from V and 7 bases from J; bases unmatched to any gene: 5. For the CDR3, the DNA is TGTGCCAGCAGTGAGGGGACTAGGGGGAATGAGCAGTTCTTC. As protein: CASSEGTRGNEQFF.

This clone was seen a few times. The chain has TRBV6-6 and TRBJ2-5; D is perhaps TRBD2 (7 bases). V was cut by 5 bases and J by 4 bases, with 14 bases left in between. The CDR3 spans 14 residues. Germline CDR1 reads MNHNY; CDR2 reads SVGAGI (reference sequence). The CDR3 bases are TGTGCCAGCAGTGACACCGGGGGGCTAGAGACCCAGTACTTC. As protein: CASSDTGGLETQYF.

The chain links TRBV5-1 to TRBJ2-3, with TRBD2 as a possible D gene (5 bases). The V and J ends lost 6 bases and 4 bases respectively, with 15 bases between them. This CDR3 has 14 amino acids. From germline, CDR1 is SGHRS and CDR2 YFSETQ. The CDR3 sequence is CASNRVPGADTQYF. The DNA of the CDR3 is TGCGCCAGCAACCGGGTCCCCGGGGCAGATACGCAGTATTTT.